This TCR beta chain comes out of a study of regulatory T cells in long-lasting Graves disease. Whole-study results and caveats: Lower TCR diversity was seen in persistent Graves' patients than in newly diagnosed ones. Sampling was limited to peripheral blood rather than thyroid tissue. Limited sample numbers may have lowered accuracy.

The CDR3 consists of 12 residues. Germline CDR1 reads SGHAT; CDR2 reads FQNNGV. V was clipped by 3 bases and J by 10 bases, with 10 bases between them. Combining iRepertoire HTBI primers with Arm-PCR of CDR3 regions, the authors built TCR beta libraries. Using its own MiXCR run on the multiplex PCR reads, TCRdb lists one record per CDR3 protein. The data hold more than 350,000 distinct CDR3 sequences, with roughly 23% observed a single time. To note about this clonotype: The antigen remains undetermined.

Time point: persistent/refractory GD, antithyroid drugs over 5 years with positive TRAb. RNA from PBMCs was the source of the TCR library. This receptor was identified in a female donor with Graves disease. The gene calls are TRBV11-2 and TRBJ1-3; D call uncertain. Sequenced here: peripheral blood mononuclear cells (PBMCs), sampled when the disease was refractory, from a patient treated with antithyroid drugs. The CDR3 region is CASSFCCGTIYF. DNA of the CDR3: TGTGCCAGCAGCTTCTGTTGTGGTACCATATATTTT. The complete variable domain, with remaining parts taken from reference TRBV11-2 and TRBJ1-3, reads EAGVAQSPRYKIIEKRQSVAFWCNPISGHATLYWYQQILGQGPKLLIQFQNNGVVDDSQLPKDRFSAERLKGVDSTLKIQPAKLEDSAVYLCASSFCCGTIYFGEGSWLTVV.